This passage covers 31 T cell receptor beta chains from one sample sequenced in a study of shared T cell receptors in the human thymus. Clones were read by immunoSEQ multiplex PCR, and TCRdb kept only the in-frame ones, dropping some. The sample yields hundreds of thousands of clones, 85% to 90% seen once. These same records also appear under a second study, on human thymus T cells.

Sequencing input: thymocytes. These TCRs come from a boy younger than two with a congenital heart defect.

This chain joins TRBV20-1 and TRBJ1-2, with D unclear. V was trimmed by 1 base and J by 5 bases, leaving 5 bases between them. Germline assignment: CDR1 DFQATT and CDR2 SNEGSKA (reference sequence). This CDR3 has 11 amino acids. The CDR3 DNA sequence: TGCAGTGCTAGAGCTGAGTATGGCTACACCTTC. Translating it yields CSARAEYGYTF.

The chain carries TRBV30 and TRBJ2-7, with 11 bases identical to TRBD1. V trimming: 3 bases; J trimming: 6 bases; junction bases outside the gene matches: 13. Germline-derived CDR1 and CDR2 are GTSNPN and SVGIG (reference sequence). The CDR3 has 16 amino acids. This CDR3 is CAWSLPRDRGKVEQYF. The DNA for the CDR3 is TGTGCCTGGAGCCTCCCTCGGGACAGGGGGAAGGTCGAGCAGTACTTC. The variable domain in full, completed from reference TRBV30 and TRBJ2-7, reads SQTIHQWPATLVQPVGSPLSLECTVEGTSNPNLYWYRQAAGRGLQLLFYSVGIGQISSEVPQNLSASRPQDRQFILSSKKLLLSDSGFYLCAWSLPRDRGKVEQYFGPGTRLTVT.

This sequence joins TRBV5-6 and TRBJ2-7; possible D gene TRBD1, 5 bases. Germline CDR1 reads SGHDT; CDR2 reads YYEEEE. V was shortened by 4 bases and J by 4 bases, with 15 bases between the two germline ends. This CDR3 spans 14 amino acids. The CDR3 bases are TGTGCCAGCAGCCCCACGCAGGGCGGTTACGAGCAGTACTTC. It yields the protein CASSPTQGGYEQYF.

The chain joins TRBV19 to TRBJ2-1, with 11 positions matching TRBD2. The CDR3 is 18 amino acids. Germline assignment: CDR1 LNHDA and CDR2 SQIVND (reference sequence). V trimming: 5 bases; J trimming: 1 base; junction bases outside the gene matches: 10. DNA of the CDR3: TGTGCCAGTAGTTGGCAACTAGCGGGAGATGGGTCCTACAATGAGCAGTTCTTC. Its translation: CASSWQLAGDGSYNEQFF.

V and J are TRBV5-4 and TRBJ2-5; 10 nucleotides agree with TRBD1. This CDR3 region has 15 residues. Unmatched junction bases numbered 8, after V lost 4 bases and J lost 5 bases. The germline V gene encodes CDR1 SGHNT and CDR2 YYREEE (reference sequence). The CDR3 is CASSERQGARETQYF. The CDR3 coding sequence is TGTGCCAGCAGCGAGCGACAGGGGGCCAGGGAGACCCAGTACTTC. The full variable domain, with the rest looked up from reference TRBV5-4 and TRBJ2-5, is ETGVTQSPTHLIKTRGQQVTLRCSSQSGHNTVSWYQQALGQGPQFIFQYYREEENGRGNFPPRFSGLQFPNYSSELNVNALELDDSALYLCASSERQGARETQYFGPGTRLLVL.

This clone has just a few counts. This chain connects TRBV11-1 to TRBJ2-3; D possibly corresponds to TRBD1 (7 bases). Germline CDR1 SGHAT, CDR2 FQDESV (reference sequence). The germline V and J ends were trimmed by 1 base and 1 base, with 15 bases remaining between them. This CDR3 is 17 amino acids long. Written as DNA, the CDR3 is TGTGCCAGCAGCTTAGAGGGGGCGGGGACTCGCACAGATACGCAGTATTTT. Its translation: CASSLEGAGTRTDTQYF.

The rearrangement links TRBV2 to TRBJ2-1; D is possibly TRBD1 (6 bases). Trimming removed 7 bases at V and 3 bases at J, with 19 bases between. Germline V lookup: CDR1 SNHLY, CDR2 FYNNEI. The CDR3 has 16 residues. In DNA, the CDR3 is TGTGCCAGCACCCTCCCTGGCCAGGGGTTCTACAATGAGCAGTTCTTC. Translated, it gives CASTLPGQGFYNEQFF.

The rearrangement joins TRBV18 to TRBJ2-6, with TRBD2 matching over 16 bases. After removal of 0 bases from V and 1 base from J, the junction contained 12 bases not matched to a gene. Per germline, CDR1 KGHSH and CDR2 LQKENI. The CDR3 spans 23 residues. Written as DNA, the CDR3 is TGTGCCAGCTCACCACCCCTGGGGACTAGCGGGAGGGCCGTCAGATCTGGGGCCAACGTCCTGACTTTC. It encodes CASSPPLGTSGRAVRSGANVLTF.

The rearrangement joins TRBV11-2 to TRBJ2-7; a weak D match, TRBD2 (6 bases). CDR3 length equals 13 residues. Trimming removed 5 bases at V and 7 bases at J, with 15 bases between. Germline CDR1 SGHAT, CDR2 FQNNGV. The CDR3 loop reads CASSPDPRGEQYF. CDR3 in DNA: TGTGCCAGCAGCCCGGACCCTCGGGGGGAGCAGTACTTC.

The rearrangement joins TRBV15 to TRBJ2-1; 8 bases match TRBD2. The J segment lost 8 bases and the V segment lost 3 bases, leaving 12 bases of the junction unmatched. There are 16 residues in the CDR3. Germline V CDR1 and CDR2: LNHNV, YYDKDF (reference sequence). CDR3 protein: CATSSLPGLGLHEQFF. CDR3 DNA sequence: TGTGCCACCAGCAGCTTACCGGGACTAGGTCTCCATGAGCAGTTCTTC.

The chain employs TRBV27 and TRBJ1-5, with no clear D. The germline V and J ends were trimmed by 5 bases and 5 bases, with 10 bases remaining between them. The CDR3 has 13 residues. Per the germline V gene, CDR1 is MNHEY and CDR2 is SMNVEV (reference sequence). As DNA, the CDR3 is TGTGCCAGCAGTGTTAGTCCCGATCAGCCCCAGCATTTT. Translated: CASSVSPDQPQHF.

The CDR3 bases are TGTGCCAGCAGCTTATCTGACACCGGGGAGCTGTTTTTT. Translated: CASSLSDTGELFF. The V and J genes are TRBV7-3 and TRBJ2-2; D is undetermined. V was trimmed by 2 bases and J by 3 bases, leaving 4 bases between them. The CDR3 contains 13 residues. Germline CDR1 reads SGHTA; CDR2 reads FQGTGA.

The chain uses TRBV9 and TRBJ2-3; 11 bases agree with TRBD2. V lost 4 bases and J lost 2; bases outside the gene matches: 6. CDR3 length: 16 amino acids. Per the germline V gene, CDR1 is SGDLS and CDR2 is YYNGEE. The CDR3 coding sequence is TGTGCCAGCAGCCATCGGACTAGCGGGTACACAGATACGCAGTATTTT. It codes for CASSHRTSGYTDTQYF.

The chain couples TRBV5-8 to TRBJ2-2; D possibly corresponds to TRBD2 (6 bases). Trimming removed 5 bases at V and 0 bases at J, with 14 bases between. The CDR3 loop spans 16 amino acids. Germline V CDR1 and CDR2: SGHTS, YDEGEE. The CDR3 sequence is CASRIRGSSNTGELFF. The CDR3 nucleotides are TGTGCCAGCAGAATCCGGGGGAGCTCGAACACCGGGGAGCTGTTTTTT.

This sequence joins TRBV11-3 and TRBJ2-5, with D perhaps TRBD2 (5 bases). The CDR3 is made up of 15 amino acids. The ends were cut back, 5 bases at V and 5 bases at J, with 18 bases in the middle. Looked up from germline, CDR1 is SGHNT and CDR2 is YENEEA. CDR3 DNA: TGTGCCAGCAGCCGTCGTACTAGTCCCTTGGAGACCCAGTACTTC. Amino acids: CASSRRTSPLETQYF.

V gene TRBV14 combines with J gene TRBJ2-7; TRBD2 matches 9 bases. The trim removed 1 base at V and 6 bases at J, leaving 4 bases unmatched. This CDR3 has 14 amino acids. Germline V CDR1 and CDR2: SGHDN, FVKESK. CDR3 nucleotides: TGTGCCAGCAGCCAAGGCCTAGCGGGACTCGAGCAGTACTTC. Translation gives CASSQGLAGLEQYF.

J is TRBJ1-1 and V is TRBV28; D not certain. The CDR3 has 14 residues. V was pared by 5 bases and J by 5 bases, with 15 bases between. CDR1 is MDHEN and CDR2 is SYDVKM in the germline V gene. CDR3: CASSHPTDLTEAFF. DNA of the CDR3: TGTGCCAGCAGTCATCCCACTGACTTGACTGAAGCTTTCTTT.

This clone was found a few times. J is TRBJ2-1 and V is TRBV29-1; 8 positions agree with TRBD1. This CDR3 contains 13 residues. Germline-derived CDR1 and CDR2 are SQVTM and ANQGSEA. The trim removed 6 bases at V and 5 bases at J, leaving 6 bases unmatched. This CDR3 reads CSVTTGDHNEQFF. As DNA, the CDR3 is TGCAGCGTAACGACAGGGGACCACAATGAGCAGTTCTTC.

As regards this clone: A junction boundary mismatches the germline segment, possibly from a read error. The chain links TRBV5-1 to TRBJ1-1, with D maybe TRBD1 (6 bases). CDR1 is SGHRS, CDR2 YFSETQ, per germline. The CDR3 has 14 amino acids. The CDR3 DNA is TGCGCCAGCAGTGGACAGAACCGGGGCACTAAAGCTTTCTTT. It specifies CASSGQNRGTKAFF.

The rearrangement uses TRBV2 and TRBJ2-3, with TRBD1 as a possible D gene (5 bases). The V gene lost 7 bases and the J gene lost 5 bases, with 13 bases spanning the gap. This CDR3 comprises 13 residues. The germline V gene has CDR1 SNHLY and CDR2 FYNNEI. The chain's CDR3 is CASKGQRKDTQYF. In DNA form, the CDR3 reads TGTGCCAGCAAAGGACAAAGAAAAGATACGCAGTATTTT.

The V and J genes are TRBV7-2 and TRBJ2-2; TRBD1 aligns across 8 bases. Germline V gives CDR1 SGHTA, CDR2 FQGNSA. The CDR3 has 16 residues. Germline trimming cut 5 bases from V and 5 bases from J; bases unmatched to any gene: 10. The CDR3 DNA sequence: TGTGCCAGCAGCCCAAAGGGACAGGCGAGAACCGGGGAGCTGTTTTTT. This sequence encodes CASSPKGQARTGELFF.

Here the CDR3 DNA reads TGTGCCAGCAGTGAACGTTGGGCCGAGTACAATGAGCAGTTCTTC. This sequence encodes CASSERWAEYNEQFF. This chain joins TRBV25-1 and TRBJ2-1, with D hard to call. Trimming stripped 2 bases from V and 4 bases from J, with 12 bases between. CDR1 is MGHDK, CDR2 SYGVNS, per germline. The CDR3 is 15 residues long.

This clone came up once. The V and J genes are TRBV10-3 and TRBJ2-7; D is unclear. Germline V lookup: CDR1 ENHRY, CDR2 SYGVKD. Trimming pared 2 bases from V and 3 bases from J, leaving 8 bases between. The CDR3 has 13 residues. The CDR3 region is CAISEPTGYEQYF. In DNA, the CDR3 is TGTGCCATCAGTGAGCCCACCGGCTACGAGCAGTACTTC.

The table lists this clone with a count of one. This rearrangement joins TRBV7-2 to TRBJ1-1; 10 nucleotides line up with TRBD1. The CDR3 is made up of 15 amino acids. V lost 5 bases to trimming and J lost 4 bases; unmatched junction nucleotides: 7. Germline CDR1 is SGHTA and CDR2 is FQGNSA. CDR3 nucleotides: TGTGCCAGCAGCCCCGAATGGGACAGGGGCACTGAAGCTTTCTTT. Translating gives CASSPEWDRGTEAFF. Together with reference TRBV7-2 and TRBJ1-1, the CDR3 gives the full variable domain: GAGVSQSPSNKVTEKGKDVELRCDPISGHTALYWYRQSLGQGLEFLIYFQGNSAPDKSGLPSDRFSAERTGGSVSTLTIQRTQQEDSAVYLCASSPEWDRGTEAFFGQGTRLTVV.

The gene calls are TRBV10-3 and TRBJ2-7, with TRBD2 identical over 7 bases. The V segment lost 6 bases and the J segment 6 bases; nucleotides outside the gene matches: 8. The CDR3 sequence is 13 residues long. CDR1 is ENHRY, CDR2 SYGVKD, per germline. The CDR3 loop is CAISAAGRAEQYF. The CDR3 DNA follows: TGTGCCATCAGCGCGGCTGGGAGGGCCGAGCAGTACTTC.

The chain has TRBV28 and TRBJ2-5; tentatively, D is TRBD2 (5 bases). Germline loops: CDR1 MDHEN, CDR2 SYDVKM. V was clipped by 5 bases and J by 0 bases, with 13 bases between them. This CDR3 has 15 residues. The CDR3 DNA reads as TGTGCCAGCAGTCCCGAGGGCGAGTACCAAGAGACCCAGTACTTC. Translating it yields CASSPEGEYQETQYF.

The chain recombines TRBV5-1 with TRBJ2-1; 9 bases are a match to TRBD2. CDR3 length equals 16 residues. Germline V gene lookup returns CDR1 SGHRS and CDR2 YFSETQ. V was clipped by 5 bases and J by 2 bases; unmatched bases: 8. The CDR3 protein is CASRETSGPPYNEQFF. The CDR3 DNA reads TGCGCCAGCAGAGAGACTAGCGGCCCTCCCTACAATGAGCAGTTCTTC.

The V call is TRBV28, the J call TRBJ1-4; a possible D gene is TRBD1 (6 bases). Trimming removed 3 bases at V and 3 bases at J, with 14 bases between. In germline, CDR1 is MDHEN, CDR2 SYDVKM. This CDR3 is built from 16 residues. The CDR3 sequence is CASSFRDNIPNEKLFF. In DNA, the CDR3 is TGTGCCAGCAGTTTCCGGGACAACATCCCTAATGAAAAACTGTTTTTT.

This clone appeared a single time. This rearrangement joins TRBV19 to TRBJ1-3; D unresolved. The ends were cut back, 1 base at V and 4 bases at J, with 14 bases in the middle. Germline assignment: CDR1 LNHDA and CDR2 SQIVND (reference sequence). The CDR3 loop spans 16 amino acids. CDR3 bases: TGTGCCAGTAGTATAGGCCTGGCTGAGGAGGGAAACACCATATATTTT. It specifies CASSIGLAEEGNTIYF.

This rearrangement joins TRBV6-1 to TRBJ2-2; TRBD2 matches 13 bases. The V gene's germline CDR1 is MNHNS and CDR2 SASEGT. V lost 1 base, J lost 2 bases, and 1 base stayed unmatched. CDR3 size: 17 residues. CDR3 sequence (DNA): TGTGCCAGCAGTGAAGGGACTAGCGGGAGAAACACCGGGGAGCTGTTTTTT. Amino acid sequence: CASSEGTSGRNTGELFF.

This clone was observed once. This chain uses TRBV7-4 with TRBJ2-7; TRBD2 matches at 12 bases. The V gene end was trimmed by 1 base and the J gene end by 6 bases; junction bases not matched to a gene: 13. The CDR3 covers 18 residues. CDR1 SGHVT and CDR2 SQSDAQ come from the germline V gene. The CDR3 spells CASSLVPYFGLAGTEQYF. CDR3 DNA sequence: TGTGCCAGCAGCTTAGTTCCCTATTTTGGACTAGCGGGAACCGAGCAGTACTTC.